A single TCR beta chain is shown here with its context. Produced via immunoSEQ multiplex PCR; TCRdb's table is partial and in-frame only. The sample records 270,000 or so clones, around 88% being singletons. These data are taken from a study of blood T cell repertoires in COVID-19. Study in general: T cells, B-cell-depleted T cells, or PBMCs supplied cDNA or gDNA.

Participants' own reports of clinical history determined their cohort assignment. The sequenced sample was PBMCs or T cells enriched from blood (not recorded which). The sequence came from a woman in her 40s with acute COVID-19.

The CDR3 spells CASRNSGYVYEQYF. In DNA form, the CDR3 reads TGTGCCAGCAGAAATAGCGGGTATGTCTACGAGCAGTACTTC. The V call is TRBV28, the J call TRBJ2-7; TRBD2 matches 7 bases. The CDR3 loop spans 14 amino acids. The V segment lost 6 bases and the J segment 3 bases; nucleotides outside the gene matches: 8. Germline-derived CDR1 and CDR2 are MDHEN and SYDVKM.